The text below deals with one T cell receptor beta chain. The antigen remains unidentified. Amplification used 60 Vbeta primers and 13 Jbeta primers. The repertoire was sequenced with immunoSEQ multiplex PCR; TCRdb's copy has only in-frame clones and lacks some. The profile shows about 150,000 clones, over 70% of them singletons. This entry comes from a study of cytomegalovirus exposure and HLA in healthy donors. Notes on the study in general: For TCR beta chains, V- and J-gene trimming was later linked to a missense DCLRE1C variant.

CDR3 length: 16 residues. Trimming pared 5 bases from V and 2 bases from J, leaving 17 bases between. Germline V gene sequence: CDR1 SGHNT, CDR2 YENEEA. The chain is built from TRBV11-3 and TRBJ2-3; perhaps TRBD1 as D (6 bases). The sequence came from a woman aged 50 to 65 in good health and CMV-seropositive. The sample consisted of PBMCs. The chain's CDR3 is CASSLYGPGATDTQYF. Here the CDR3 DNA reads TGTGCCAGCAGCCTATACGGTCCAGGGGCCACAGATACGCAGTATTTT.